The TCR beta chain under discussion was sequenced for a study of T cell responses to AZD1222 COVID-19 vaccine. A word on this clone: As yet, its antigen is unknown.

General study findings and limits: Just a handful of AZD1222 recipients tested seropositive at baseline. Among spike-specific TCRs, nearly half reportedly target unmutated variant regions. Repertoires were obtained only post-peak T cell response. CD4 TCRs covered the whole spike, strongest at regions 160-218 and 743-854.

The data were produced by immunoSEQ multiplex PCR, yet TCRdb's version contains in-frame clones alone and is incomplete. Of around 140,000 clones listed, 85% are singletons. The V gene's germline CDR1 is SNHLY and CDR2 FYNNEI. The ends were cut back, 3 bases at V and 7 bases at J, with 6 bases in the middle. This CDR3 region has 11 residues. This sequence was found in an adult who received the MenACWY meningococcal vaccine as a control. V gene TRBV2 combines with J gene TRBJ1-1; D not resolved. Sample: peripheral blood, taken 28 days after the second dose of the MenACWY control vaccine. The CDR3 spells CASSERNEAFF. The CDR3 coding sequence is TGTGCCAGCAGTGAGAGAAATGAAGCTTTCTTT.